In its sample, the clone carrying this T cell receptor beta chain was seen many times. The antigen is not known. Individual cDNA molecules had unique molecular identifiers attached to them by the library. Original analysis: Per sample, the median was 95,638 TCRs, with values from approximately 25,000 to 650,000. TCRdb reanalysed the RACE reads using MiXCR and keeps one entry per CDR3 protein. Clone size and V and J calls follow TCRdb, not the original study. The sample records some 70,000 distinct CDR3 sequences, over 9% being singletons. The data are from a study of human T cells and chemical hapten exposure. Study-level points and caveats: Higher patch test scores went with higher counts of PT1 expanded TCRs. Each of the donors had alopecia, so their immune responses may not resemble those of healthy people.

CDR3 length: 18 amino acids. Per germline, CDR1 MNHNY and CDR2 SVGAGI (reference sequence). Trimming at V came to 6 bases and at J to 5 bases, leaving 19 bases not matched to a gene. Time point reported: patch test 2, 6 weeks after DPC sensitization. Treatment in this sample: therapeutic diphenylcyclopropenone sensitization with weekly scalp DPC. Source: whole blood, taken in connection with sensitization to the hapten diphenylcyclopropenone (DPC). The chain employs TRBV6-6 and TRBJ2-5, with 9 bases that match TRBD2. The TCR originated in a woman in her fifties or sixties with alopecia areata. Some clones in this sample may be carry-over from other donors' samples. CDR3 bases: TGTGCCAGCAGATCCACACGAACCTTGGCGGGAGGGGTCGAGACCCAGTACTTC. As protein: CASRSTRTLAGGVETQYF.